This note documents a single T cell receptor (beta chain) sequence. This entry belongs to a study of cytomegalovirus exposure and HLA in healthy donors. PCR used 60 Vbeta primers and 13 Jbeta primers. Sequencing was performed with immunoSEQ multiplex PCR; in TCRdb, only in-frame clones are kept and a portion is missing. The sample has fewer than 200,000 clones, about three quarters seen once. Sequencing input: PBMCs. The clonotype originates from a female donor in good health and CMV-seronegative.

The DNA of the CDR3 is TGCGCCAGCAGCTTGGTTAGCGGAGGGGAGACCCAGTACTTC. Its protein product is CASSLVSGGETQYF. The V call is TRBV5-1, the J call TRBJ2-5; D possibly corresponds to TRBD2 (6 bases). The germline gives CDR1 SGHRS, CDR2 YFSETQ. The CDR3 extends over 14 amino acids. Trimming removed 0 bases from V and 5 bases from J, with 11 bases in between.